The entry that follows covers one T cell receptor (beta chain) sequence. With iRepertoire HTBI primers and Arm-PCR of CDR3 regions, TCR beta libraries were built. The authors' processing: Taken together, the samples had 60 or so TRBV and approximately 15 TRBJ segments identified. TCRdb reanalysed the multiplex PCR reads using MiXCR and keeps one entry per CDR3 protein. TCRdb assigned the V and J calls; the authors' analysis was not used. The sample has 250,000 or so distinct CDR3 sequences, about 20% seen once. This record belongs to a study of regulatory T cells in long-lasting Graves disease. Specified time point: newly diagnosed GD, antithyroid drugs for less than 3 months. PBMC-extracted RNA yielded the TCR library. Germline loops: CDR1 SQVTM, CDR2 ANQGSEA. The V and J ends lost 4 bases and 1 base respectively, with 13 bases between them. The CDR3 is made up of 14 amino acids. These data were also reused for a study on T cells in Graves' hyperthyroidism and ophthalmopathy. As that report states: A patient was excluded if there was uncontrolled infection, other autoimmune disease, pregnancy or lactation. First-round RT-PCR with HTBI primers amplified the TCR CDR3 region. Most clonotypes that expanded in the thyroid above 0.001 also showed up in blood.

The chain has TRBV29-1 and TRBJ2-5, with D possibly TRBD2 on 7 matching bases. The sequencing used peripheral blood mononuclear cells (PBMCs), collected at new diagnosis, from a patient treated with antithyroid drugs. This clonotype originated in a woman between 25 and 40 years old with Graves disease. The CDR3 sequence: CSVGTGGPQETQYF. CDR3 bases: TGCAGCGTTGGGACGGGGGGCCCCCAAGAGACCCAGTACTTC.